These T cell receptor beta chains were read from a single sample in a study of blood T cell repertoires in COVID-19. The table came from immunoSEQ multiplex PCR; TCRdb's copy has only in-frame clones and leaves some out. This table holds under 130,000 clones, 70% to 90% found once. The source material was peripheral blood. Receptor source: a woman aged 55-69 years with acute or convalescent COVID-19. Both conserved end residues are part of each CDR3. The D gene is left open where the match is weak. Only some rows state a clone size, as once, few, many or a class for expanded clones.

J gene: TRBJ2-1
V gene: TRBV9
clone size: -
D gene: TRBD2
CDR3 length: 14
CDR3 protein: CASSGAGGRSEQFF
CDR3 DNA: TGTGCCAGCAGCGGAGCGGGAGGGCGGAGTGAGCAGTTCTTC

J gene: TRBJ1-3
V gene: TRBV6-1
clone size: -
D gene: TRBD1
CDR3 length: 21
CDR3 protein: CASSEGVRQGLTGSSGNTIYF
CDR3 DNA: TGTGCCAGCAGTGAAGGCGTACGACAGGGATTAACGGGGAGCTCTGGAAACACCATATATTTT

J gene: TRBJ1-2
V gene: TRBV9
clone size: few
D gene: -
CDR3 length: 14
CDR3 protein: CASSVSARGYGYTF
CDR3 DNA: TGTGCCAGCAGCGTATCAGCAAGGGGCTATGGCTACACCTTC

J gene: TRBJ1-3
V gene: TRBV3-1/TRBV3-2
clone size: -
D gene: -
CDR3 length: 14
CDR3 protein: CASSSGFSGNTIYF
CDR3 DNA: TGTGCCAGCAGTTCAGGGTTCTCCGGAAACACCATATATTTT

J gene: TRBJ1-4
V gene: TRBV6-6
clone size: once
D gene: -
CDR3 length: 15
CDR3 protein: CASSYGAELNEKLFF
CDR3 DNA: TGTGCCAGCAGTTACGGGGCGGAACTTAATGAAAAACTGTTTTTT

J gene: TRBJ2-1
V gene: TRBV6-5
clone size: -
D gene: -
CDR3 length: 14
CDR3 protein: CASRGEDNYNEQFF
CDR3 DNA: TGTGCCAGCAGGGGGGAGGATAACTACAATGAGCAGTTCTTC

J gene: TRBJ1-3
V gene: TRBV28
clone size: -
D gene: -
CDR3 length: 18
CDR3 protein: CASSSPTERELSGNTIYF
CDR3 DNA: TGTGCCAGCAGTTCCCCGACAGAACGAGAGCTCTCTGGAAACACCATATATTTT

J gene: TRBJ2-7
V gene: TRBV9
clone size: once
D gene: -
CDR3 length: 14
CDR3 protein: CASSRYARGNEQYF
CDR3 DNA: TGTGCCAGCAGCCGCTACGCCCGAGGCAACGAGCAGTACTTC

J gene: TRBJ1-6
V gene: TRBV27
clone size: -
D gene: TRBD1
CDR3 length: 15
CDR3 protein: CASSLPDRVNSPLHF
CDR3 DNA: TGTGCCAGCAGTTTACCGGACAGGGTAAATTCACCCCTCCACTTT

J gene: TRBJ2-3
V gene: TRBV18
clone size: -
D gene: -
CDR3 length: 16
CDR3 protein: CASSPLTGHHTDTQYF
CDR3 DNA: TGTGCCAGCTCACCATTAACGGGACACCACACAGATACGCAGTATTTT

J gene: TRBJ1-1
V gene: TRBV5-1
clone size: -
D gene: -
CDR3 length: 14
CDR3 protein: CASSSVGRNTEAFF
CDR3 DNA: TGCGCCAGCAGCTCGGTGGGGAGGAACACTGAAGCTTTCTTT

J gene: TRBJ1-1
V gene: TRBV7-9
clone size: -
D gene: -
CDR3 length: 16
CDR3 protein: CASSLLRPGGNTEAFF
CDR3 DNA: TGTGCCAGCAGCCTCCTCCGGCCGGGGGGGAACACTGAAGCTTTCTTT

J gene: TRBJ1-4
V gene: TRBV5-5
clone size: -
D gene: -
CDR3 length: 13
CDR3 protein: CASSSQRVEKLFF
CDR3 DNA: TGTGCCAGCAGCTCACAACGGGTTGAAAAACTGTTTTTT

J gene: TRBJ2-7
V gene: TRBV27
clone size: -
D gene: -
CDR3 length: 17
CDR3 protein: CASTRSFGGASSYEQYF
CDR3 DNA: TGTGCCAGCACCCGCTCATTTGGTGGGGCAAGCTCCTACGAGCAGTACTTC

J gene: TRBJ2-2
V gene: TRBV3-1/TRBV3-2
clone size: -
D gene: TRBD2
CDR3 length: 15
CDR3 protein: CASSPRGRGPGELFF
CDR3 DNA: TGTGCCAGCAGCCCACGCGGGAGAGGGCCCGGGGAGCTGTTTTTT

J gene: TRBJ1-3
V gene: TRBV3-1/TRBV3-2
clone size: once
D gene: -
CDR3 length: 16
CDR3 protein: CASSNYDRRSGNTIYF
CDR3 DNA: TGTGCCAGCAGCAACTACGACAGGAGATCTGGAAACACCATATATTTT

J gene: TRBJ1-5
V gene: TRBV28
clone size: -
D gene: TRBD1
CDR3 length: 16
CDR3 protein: CASSRPGQGAYQPQHF
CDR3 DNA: TGTGCCAGCAGCCGACCGGGACAGGGGGCCTATCAGCCCCAGCATTTT

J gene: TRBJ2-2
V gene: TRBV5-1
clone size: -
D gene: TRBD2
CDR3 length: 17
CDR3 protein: CASSHYPAGEGTGELFF
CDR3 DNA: TGCGCCAGCAGCCACTACCCAGCGGGAGAGGGAACCGGGGAGCTGTTTTTT

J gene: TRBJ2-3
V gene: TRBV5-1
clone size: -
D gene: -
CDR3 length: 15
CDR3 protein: CASSLGGQNTDTQYF
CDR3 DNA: TGCGCCAGCAGCTTAGGGGGACAAAACACAGATACGCAGTATTTT

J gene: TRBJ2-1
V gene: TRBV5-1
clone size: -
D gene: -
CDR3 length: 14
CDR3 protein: CASSTLRGGSEQFF
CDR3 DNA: TGCGCCAGCAGCACCCTAAGGGGGGGGAGTGAGCAGTTCTTC

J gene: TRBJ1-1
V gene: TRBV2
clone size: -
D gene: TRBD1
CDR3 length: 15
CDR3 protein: CASIVTGGGCTEAFF
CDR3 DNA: TGTGCCAGCATCGTTACAGGGGGTGGTTGCACTGAAGCTTTCTTT

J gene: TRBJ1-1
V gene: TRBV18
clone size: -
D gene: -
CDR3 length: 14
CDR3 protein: CASSPRAGQFRAFF
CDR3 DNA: TGTGCCAGCTCACCACGGGCAGGGCAGTTCCGAGCTTTCTTT

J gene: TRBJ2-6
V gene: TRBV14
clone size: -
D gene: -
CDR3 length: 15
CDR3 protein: CASSQLNSGANVLTF
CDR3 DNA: TGTGCCAGCAGCCAATTAAACTCTGGGGCCAACGTCCTGACTTTC

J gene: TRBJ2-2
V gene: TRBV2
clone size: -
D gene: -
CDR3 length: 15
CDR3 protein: CASSSYAGITGELFF
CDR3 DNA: TGTGCCAGCAGCTCGTATGCGGGGATCACCGGGGAGCTGTTTTTT

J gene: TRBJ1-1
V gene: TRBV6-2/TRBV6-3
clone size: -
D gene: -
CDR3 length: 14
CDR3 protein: CASSYGGGNTEAFF
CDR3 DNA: TGTGCCAGCAGTTACGGGGGAGGGAACACTGAAGCTTTCTTT

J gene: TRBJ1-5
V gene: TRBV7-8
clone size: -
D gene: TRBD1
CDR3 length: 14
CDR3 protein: CASSPTGVGLPQHF
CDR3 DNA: TGTGCCAGCAGCCCAACAGGGGTGGGGCTGCCCCAGCATTTT